This TCR beta chain originates from a study of T cell responses to AZD1222 COVID-19 vaccine. Trimming took 4 bases from V and 7 from J; bases not matched to a gene: 17. Germline CDR1 is SGHRS and CDR2 is YFSETQ. The CDR3 runs 19 residues. TCRdb's table, derived via immunoSEQ multiplex PCR, lists solely in-frame clones and lacks some. The sample carries approximately 100,000 clones, 85% to 90% recorded once. V is TRBV5-1 and J is TRBJ2-7; 16 positions match TRBD2. This material consisted of peripheral blood, taken on day 0 of AZD1222 vaccination. This sequence originates from an adult in good health. The CDR3 reads CASSASGTSGGAVLGEQYF. CDR3 sequence (DNA): TGCGCCAGCAGCGCGTCCGGGACTAGCGGGGGGGCCGTTTTGGGTGAGCAGTACTTC.